This TCR beta chain appears in the sequencing data of a study of beta chain features in type 1 diabetes. This CDR3 region has 13 residues. Trimming shortened V by 5 bases and J by 5 bases, and 13 bases separated the two germline ends. The V gene's germline CDR1 is SNHLY and CDR2 FYNNEI. For this clone: Antigen unknown.

The sequenced template was cDNA made from the entire isolated RNA. Here immunoSEQ multiplex PCR was the method, and the copy in TCRdb shows in-frame clones only, minus some. Seen here are some 280,000 clones, approximately 14% observed once, and the top ten hold 0.015% to 0.02%. Study conclusions and caveats: Researchers report that Type 1 diabetes patients had moderately but significantly shorter TCRB CDR3s across all four CD4+ subsets.

The clonotype comes from a man aged 30 to 45 with type 1 diabetes. The sequencing input was naive CD4+ T cells from blood. The gene calls are TRBV2 and TRBJ2-7, with D perhaps matching TRBD1 (5 bases). The CDR3 protein is CASSRGRNNEQYF. Written as DNA, the CDR3 is TGTGCCAGCAGTAGGGGCAGGAATAACGAGCAGTACTTC.